One sample yielded the 2 T cell receptor beta chains listed below, sequenced in a study of naive and memory T cell subsets. Both TRBC1 and TRBC2 were covered by a beta constant-region primer of two equimolar oligonucleotides. The ligated cDNA underwent four PCR rounds using SP2 and nested alpha and beta constant-region primers. TCRdb called the UMI-ligation and nested PCR reads again in MiXCR, with one record for every CDR3 protein. The repertoire has 30,000 to 40,000 distinct CDR3 sequences, about a fifth of them found once; the top ten carry 3.4%. The source material was effector memory CD4+ T cells from blood. Described subset: effector memory, CD45RA- CD27-. Source of these receptors: a human donor in good health.

This clonotype was observed a handful of times. The chain is built from TRBV12-3 or TRBV12-4 and TRBJ1-5, with a possible D match to TRBD1 (6 bases). The V gene lost 6 bases and the J gene lost 2 bases, with 14 bases spanning the gap. The CDR3 is made up of 15 amino acids. CDR3 in amino acids: CASSPTGDGNQPQHF. CDR3 sequence (DNA): TGTGCCAGCAGCCCGACAGGCGATGGCAATCAGCCCCAGCATTTT.

The chain couples TRBV28 to TRBJ1-2, with TRBD1 matching over 8 bases. V dropped 5 bases and J dropped 8; count of bases not matched to a gene: 13. Germline V CDR1 and CDR2: MDHEN, SYDVKM. The CDR3 runs to 15 residues. This CDR3 is CASSQGTGRSGGYTF. The CDR3 DNA reads as TGTGCCAGCAGTCAGGGGACAGGCCGGTCAGGAGGCTACACCTTC.